The entry that follows covers one T cell receptor beta chain sequence. The germline V gene has CDR1 MDHEN and CDR2 SYDVKM. The V end was cut by 6 bases, the J end by 1 base, with 13 bases between. The length of the CDR3 is 15 residues. Generated by immunoSEQ multiplex PCR, the TCRdb table keeps only in-frame clones and is missing some. The sample includes approximately 200,000 clones, about 88% of them seen just once. The sample originates from a study of blood T cell repertoires in COVID-19. This receptor was obtained from a woman in her thirties or forties with acute COVID-19. The sequenced sample consisted of PBMCs or T cells enriched from blood (not recorded which). This sequence joins TRBV28 and TRBJ1-5; D may be TRBD1 (5 bases). The chain's CDR3 is CASSLSTASNQPQHF. CDR3 bases: TGTGCCAGCAGCCTATCGACAGCCAGCAATCAGCCCCAGCATTTT. The whole variable domain, filled in from reference TRBV28 and TRBJ1-5, reads DVKVTQSSRYLVKRTGEKVFLECVQDMDHENMFWYRQDPGLGLRLIYFSYDVKMKEKGDIPEGYSVSREKKERFSLILESASTNQTSMYLCASSLSTASNQPQHFGDGTRLSIL.